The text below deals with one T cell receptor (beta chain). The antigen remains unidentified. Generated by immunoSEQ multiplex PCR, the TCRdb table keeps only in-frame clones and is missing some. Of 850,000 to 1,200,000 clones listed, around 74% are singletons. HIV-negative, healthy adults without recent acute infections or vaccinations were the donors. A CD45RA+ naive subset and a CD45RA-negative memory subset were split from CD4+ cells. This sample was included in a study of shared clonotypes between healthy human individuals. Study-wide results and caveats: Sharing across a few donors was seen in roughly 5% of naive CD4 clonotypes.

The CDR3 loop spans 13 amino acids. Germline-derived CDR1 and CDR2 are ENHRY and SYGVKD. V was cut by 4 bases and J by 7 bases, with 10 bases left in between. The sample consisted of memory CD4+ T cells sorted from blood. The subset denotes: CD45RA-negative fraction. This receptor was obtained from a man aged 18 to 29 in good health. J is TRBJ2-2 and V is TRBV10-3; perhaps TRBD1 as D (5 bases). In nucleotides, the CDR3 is TGTGCCATCAGTGTTGGGGCAGGCGGGGAGCTGTTTTTT. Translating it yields CAISVGAGGELFF.